A selection of T cell receptor beta chains follows, all from one sample in a study of blood T cell repertoires in COVID-19. Generated by immunoSEQ multiplex PCR, the TCRdb table keeps only in-frame clones and is missing some. This sample has 170,000 or so clones, with approximately 90% found just once. Sequences were obtained from PBMCs or T cells enriched from blood (not recorded which). The receptors stem from a woman aged 50 to 65 who had recovered from COVID-19. Both conserved end residues are part of each CDR3. The D gene is left open where the match is weak. Clone sizes are given selectively: once, few, many, or a class where the clone is expanded.

TRBV2	few	TRBJ1-5	-	CASNRENSNQPQHF	TGTGCCAGCAACAGAGAAAATAGCAATCAGCCCCAGCATTTT
TRBV6-2/TRBV6-3	-	TRBJ2-7	-	CASSSSGTPSPSYEQYF	TGTGCCAGCAGCTCCTCCGGGACACCCAGTCCCTCCTACGAGCAGTACTTC
TRBV3-1/TRBV3-2	-	TRBJ1-1	-	CASGSTPNTEAFF	TGTGCCAGCGGGTCGACACCGAACACTGAAGCTTTCTTT
TRBV24-1	-	TRBJ1-1	-	CATTQGGGTKAFF	TGTGCCACCACCCAAGGGGGGGGTACAAAAGCTTTCTTT
TRBV6-2/TRBV6-3	-	TRBJ2-6	-	CASSYGAGPSSGANVLTF	TGTGCCAGCAGTTACGGGGCAGGGCCCTCCTCTGGGGCCAACGTCCTGACTTTC
TRBV29-1	-	TRBJ2-7	-	CSVAVSTYEQYF	TGCAGCGTTGCAGTTAGCACCTACGAGCAGTACTTC
TRBV11-2	-	TRBJ1-3	TRBD1	CASSSTGVTGNTIYF	TGTGCCAGCAGCTCTACAGGGGTAACTGGAAACACCATATATTTT
TRBV3-1/TRBV3-2	-	TRBJ1-1	TRBD1	CASSQEWGQGLTEAFF	TGTGCCAGCAGCCAAGAGTGGGGACAGGGGCTTACTGAAGCTTTCTTT
TRBV7-6	-	TRBJ1-2	TRBD1	CASSPQQGHYGYTF	TGTGCCAGCAGCCCGCAACAGGGGCACTATGGCTACACCTTC
TRBV18	-	TRBJ2-7	TRBD1	CASSSRDSTYEQYF	TGTGCCAGCTCATCCCGGGACAGTACCTACGAGCAGTACTTC
TRBV2	few	TRBJ2-3	-	CASSDSPRGVRTDTQYF	TGTGCCAGCAGTGATTCCCCCCGGGGTGTTCGCACAGATACGCAGTATTTT
TRBV7-2	-	TRBJ1-2	-	CASRFGGSYGYTF	TGTGCCAGCAGATTCGGGGGGAGCTATGGCTACACCTTC
TRBV2	once	TRBJ2-5	-	CASSGQETQYF	TGTGCCAGCAGTGGACAGGAGACCCAGTACTTC
TRBV5-8	-	TRBJ1-5	TRBD1	CASSLGQGPNQPQHF	TGTGCCAGCAGCTTGGGACAGGGTCCAAATCAGCCCCAGCATTTT
TRBV2	-	TRBJ1-1	TRBD1	CASRGQQNTEAFF	TGTGCCAGCAGGGGACAGCAGAACACTGAAGCTTTCTTT
TRBV3-1/TRBV3-2	-	TRBJ2-5	TRBD2	CASSQEGKAGDDQETQYF	TGTGCCAGCAGCCAAGAAGGTAAGGCGGGGGATGACCAAGAGACCCAGTACTTC
TRBV6-2/TRBV6-3	-	TRBJ1-2	-	CASSYSSGRADYGYTF	TGTGCCAGCAGTTACTCGAGCGGAAGGGCGGACTATGGCTACACCTTC
TRBV6-5	-	TRBJ1-2	-	CASSPEGSWGYTF	TGTGCCAGCAGCCCGGAGGGATCTTGGGGCTACACCTTC
TRBV25-1	-	TRBJ1-2	TRBD1	CASSEFTGVEGYTF	TGTGCCAGCAGTGAGTTCACAGGGGTGGAGGGCTACACCTTC
TRBV27	-	TRBJ2-7	-	CASSLRYQRVGYEQYF	TGTGCCAGCAGTTTACGGTACCAGCGGGTGGGCTACGAGCAGTACTTC
TRBV7-9	-	TRBJ2-2	TRBD1	CASSQGQTNTGELFF	TGTGCCAGCAGCCAGGGACAGACGAACACCGGGGAGCTGTTTTTT
TRBV19	once	TRBJ2-1	-	CASSEGGTLGISGFF	TGTGCCAGTAGCGAAGGTGGGACACTAGGCATTTCGGGGTTCTTC
TRBV7-2	once	TRBJ2-1	TRBD1	CASSFNRGNEQFF	TGTGCCAGCAGCTTCAACAGGGGGAATGAGCAGTTCTTC
TRBV30	-	TRBJ1-1	-	CAWTGWGEAFF	TGTGCCTGGACAGGGTGGGGTGAAGCTTTCTTT
TRBV19	-	TRBJ1-3	-	CASSMGGSGNTIYF	TGTGCCAGTAGTATGGGAGGCTCTGGAAACACCATATATTTT
TRBV7-3	-	TRBJ2-3	TRBD2	CASSLNGGAVADTQYF	TGTGCCAGCAGCTTAAACGGGGGGGCCGTCGCAGATACGCAGTATTTT
TRBV1	once	TRBJ2-5	-	CTSSQDRDQETQYF	TGCACCAGCAGCCAAGACCGGGATCAAGAGACCCAGTACTTC
TRBV5-5	-	TRBJ2-3	TRBD1	CASAHPGQGKDTQYF	TGTGCCAGCGCACACCCGGGACAGGGGAAAGATACGCAGTATTTT
TRBV5-4	-	TRBJ2-3	-	CASSPRAGRTTDTQYF	TGTGCCAGCAGCCCGAGGGCGGGGAGAACCACAGATACGCAGTATTTT
TRBV5-1	-	TRBJ1-3	-	CASSQEPGAGNTIYF	TGCGCCAGCAGCCAAGAACCAGGGGCTGGAAACACCATATATTTT
TRBV3-1/TRBV3-2	-	TRBJ2-7	TRBD1	CASSQDLTGDDEQYF	TGTGCCAGCAGCCAAGATCTGACAGGGGACGACGAGCAGTACTTC
TRBV21-1	-	TRBJ1-4	-	CASSKPRRGRFLFRKSEKLFF	TGTGCCAGCAGCAAACCAAGGAGGGGTCGGTTCTTATTTAGGAAATCGGAAAAACTGTTTTTT
TRBV5-5	-	TRBJ2-3	-	CASSLVPSVADTQYF	TGTGCCAGCAGCTTGGTTCCTAGCGTCGCAGATACGCAGTATTTT
TRBV7-6	-	TRBJ1-6	-	CASSLSALGRSPLHF	TGTGCCAGCAGCTTATCTGCCCTAGGCCGTTCACCCCTCCACTTT
TRBV7-3	-	TRBJ1-2	-	CASSSGPDRLYGYTF	TGTGCCAGCAGCTCCGGTCCGGACAGACTCTATGGCTACACCTTC
TRBV19	once	TRBJ1-2	-	CASEPRGTPYGYTF	TGTGCCAGTGAACCCCGAGGGACACCCTATGGCTACACCTTC
TRBV2	-	TRBJ1-1	-	CASSDLSKNTEAFF	TGTGCCAGCAGTGATCTTTCTAAAAACACTGAAGCTTTCTTT
TRBV11-2	-	TRBJ2-5	-	CASSAGQLETQYF	TGTGCCAGCAGCGCCGGACAGTTAGAGACCCAGTACTTC
TRBV18	-	TRBJ1-4	-	CASSPGGANEKLFF	TGTGCCAGCTCACCAGGAGGGGCTAATGAAAAACTGTTTTTT
TRBV2	-	TRBJ1-3	-	CASSVGQALLGNTIYF	TGTGCCAGCAGTGTTGGTCAGGCCCTTCTGGGAAACACCATATATTTT
TRBV10-3	-	TRBJ2-1	-	CAISAAGAYNEQFF	TGTGCCATCAGTGCGGCAGGGGCCTACAATGAGCAGTTCTTC
TRBV11-2	-	TRBJ2-3	TRBD2	CASSSSTSGPQYF	TGTGCCAGCAGCTCGTCGACTAGCGGGCCGCAGTATTTT
TRBV19	once	TRBJ1-5	TRBD1	CASSRLPDRPHQPQHF	TGTGCCAGTAGTAGACTACCGGACAGGCCCCATCAGCCCCAGCATTTT
TRBV13	-	TRBJ1-6	TRBD1	CASSSTGGNSPLHF	TGTGCCAGCAGCTCGACAGGGGGAAATTCACCCCTCCACTTT
TRBV4-1	-	TRBJ1-2	-	CASSQGVSYGYTF	TGCGCCAGCAGCCAAGGTGTCAGTTATGGCTACACCTTC
TRBV19	few	TRBJ2-1	TRBD1	CASSMVRDRGRFVGNEQFF	TGTGCCAGTAGTATGGTTCGGGACAGGGGGCGCTTTGTAGGCAATGAGCAGTTCTTC
TRBV6-1	once	TRBJ2-1	TRBD2	CASSEPGLSSYNEQFF	TGTGCCAGCAGTGAACCGGGACTAAGCTCCTACAATGAGCAGTTCTTC
TRBV2	-	TRBJ2-5	-	CATVLAPRETQYF	TGTGCCACCGTACTAGCTCCTCGAGAGACCCAGTACTTC
TRBV4-3	-	TRBJ1-1	-	CASSHGQMNTEAFF	TGCGCCAGCAGCCACGGACAGATGAACACTGAAGCTTTCTTT
TRBV5-1	-	TRBJ2-5	TRBD2	CASSLTGGYETQYF	TGCGCCAGCAGCTTGACGGGAGGGTACGAGACCCAGTACTTC
TRBV6-5	-	TRBJ1-2	-	CASRAESPRGGYTF	TGTGCCAGCAGGGCCGAATCTCCCCGAGGAGGCTACACCTTC
TRBV5-1	-	TRBJ2-7	TRBD1	CASSLLDRETYEQYF	TGCGCCAGCAGCTTATTAGACAGGGAAACCTACGAGCAGTACTTC
TRBV28	-	TRBJ1-2	-	CASSPPTGIYGYTF	TGTGCCAGCAGCCCACCAACAGGGATATATGGCTACACCTTC
TRBV5-1	-	TRBJ2-2	-	CASNNKGQGTGELFF	TGCGCCAGCAATAATAAGGGGCAGGGCACCGGGGAGCTGTTTTTT
TRBV6-2/TRBV6-3	few	TRBJ2-3	TRBD1	CASSYPTGGRTDTQYF	TGTGCCAGCAGTTACCCGACAGGGGGAAGGACAGATACGCAGTATTTT
TRBV4-2	-	TRBJ2-3	-	CASSQDRSTDTQYF	TGTGCCAGCAGCCAAGATCGGAGCACAGATACGCAGTATTTT
TRBV2	-	TRBJ2-7	-	CASRAVGQGIDEQYF	TGTGCCAGCAGGGCGGTAGGCCAGGGGATAGACGAGCAGTACTTC
TRBV15	-	TRBJ1-5	TRBD1	CATSKDRGGQPQHF	TGTGCCACCAGCAAGGACAGGGGTGGTCAGCCCCAGCATTTT
TRBV5-1	-	TRBJ1-2	-	CASSLAPYGYTF	TGCGCCAGCAGCTTAGCCCCCTATGGCTACACCTTC